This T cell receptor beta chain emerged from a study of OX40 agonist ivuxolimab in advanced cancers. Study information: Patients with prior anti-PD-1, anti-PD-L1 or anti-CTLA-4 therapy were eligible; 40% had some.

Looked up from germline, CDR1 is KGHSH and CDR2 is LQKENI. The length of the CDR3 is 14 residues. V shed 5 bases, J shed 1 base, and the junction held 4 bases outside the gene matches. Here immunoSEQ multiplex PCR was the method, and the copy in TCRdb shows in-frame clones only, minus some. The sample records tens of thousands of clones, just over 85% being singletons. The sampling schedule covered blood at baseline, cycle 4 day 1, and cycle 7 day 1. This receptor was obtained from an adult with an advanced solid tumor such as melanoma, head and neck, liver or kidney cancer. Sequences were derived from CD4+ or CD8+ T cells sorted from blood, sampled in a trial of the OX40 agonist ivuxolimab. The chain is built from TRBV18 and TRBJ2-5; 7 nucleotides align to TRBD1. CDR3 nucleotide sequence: TGTGCCAGCTCAGGACAGGCGTCCCAAGAGACCCAGTACTTC. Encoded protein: CASSGQASQETQYF.